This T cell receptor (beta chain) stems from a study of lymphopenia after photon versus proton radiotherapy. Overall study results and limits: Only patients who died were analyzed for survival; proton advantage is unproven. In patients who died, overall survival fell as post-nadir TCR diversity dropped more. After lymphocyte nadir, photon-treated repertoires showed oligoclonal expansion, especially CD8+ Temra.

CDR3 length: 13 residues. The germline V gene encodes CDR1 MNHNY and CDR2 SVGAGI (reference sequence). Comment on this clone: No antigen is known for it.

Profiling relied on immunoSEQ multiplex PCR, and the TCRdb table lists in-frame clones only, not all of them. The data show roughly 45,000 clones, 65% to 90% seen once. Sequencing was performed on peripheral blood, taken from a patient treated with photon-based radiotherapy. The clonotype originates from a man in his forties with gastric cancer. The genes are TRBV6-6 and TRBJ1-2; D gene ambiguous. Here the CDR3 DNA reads TGTGCTTCTGACCCGACCGGTAACTATGGCTACACCTTC. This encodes CASDPTGNYGYTF.